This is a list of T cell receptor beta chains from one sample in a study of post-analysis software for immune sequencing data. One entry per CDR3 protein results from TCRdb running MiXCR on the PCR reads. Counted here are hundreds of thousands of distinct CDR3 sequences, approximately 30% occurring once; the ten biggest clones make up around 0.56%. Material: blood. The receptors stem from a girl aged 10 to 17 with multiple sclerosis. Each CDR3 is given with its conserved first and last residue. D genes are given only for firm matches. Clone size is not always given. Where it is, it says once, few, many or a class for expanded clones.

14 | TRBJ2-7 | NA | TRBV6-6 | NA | TGTGCCAGCAGTCGCCAACTCGGGTCCTACGAGCAGTACTTC | CASSRQLGSYEQYF
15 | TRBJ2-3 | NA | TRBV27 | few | TGTGCCAGCAGTGCCTACCCACCAAACACAGATACGCAGTATTTT | CASSAYPPNTDTQYF
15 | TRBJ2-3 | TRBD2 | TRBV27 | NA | TGTGCCAGCAGTTTAGGTAGCGGGAGGCTAGATACGCAGTATTTT | CASSLGSGRLDTQYF
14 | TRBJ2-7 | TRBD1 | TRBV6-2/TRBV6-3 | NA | TGTGCCAGCAGTGAACGACAGGGGCGGTACGAGCAGTACTTC | CASSERQGRYEQYF
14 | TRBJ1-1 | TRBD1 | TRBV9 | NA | TGTGCCTGCAGCGTAGTCAGGGGGGACACTGAAGCTTTCTTT | CACSVVRGDTEAFF
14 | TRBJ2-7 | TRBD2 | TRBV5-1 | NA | TGCGCCAGCAGACTAAGCGGGACGACCTACGAGCAGTACTTC | CASRLSGTTYEQYF
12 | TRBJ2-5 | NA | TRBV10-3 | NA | TGTGCCATCAGTGAGGGAAAAAAGACCCAGTACTTC | CAISEGKKTQYF
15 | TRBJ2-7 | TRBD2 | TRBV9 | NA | TGTGCCAGCAGCCCTGGGACTAGCGGGAGCTACGTGCAGTACTTC | CASSPGTSGSYVQYF
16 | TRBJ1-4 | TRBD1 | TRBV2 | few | TGTGCCAGCAGTGAGAATTCGGACAGGGTCGGCGGAAAACTGTTTTTT | CASSENSDRVGGKLFF
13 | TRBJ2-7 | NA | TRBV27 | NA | TGTGCCAGCAGTTTAACGGAGTCCTACGAGCAGTACTTC | CASSLTESYEQYF
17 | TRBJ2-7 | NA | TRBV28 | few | TGTGCCAGCAGTTCAATATCCCTAAACAGGGCTTTTGCCGAGCAGTACTTC | CASSSISLNRAFAEQYF
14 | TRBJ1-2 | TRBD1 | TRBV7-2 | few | TGTGCCAGCAGCTTAGGGGAGGGGGCCTATGGCTACACCTTC | CASSLGEGAYGYTF
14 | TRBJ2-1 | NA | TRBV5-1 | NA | TGCGCCAGCAGCCCGGGGCTAGTGGGAGATGAGCAGTTCTTC | CASSPGLVGDEQFF
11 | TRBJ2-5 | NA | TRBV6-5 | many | TGTGCCAGCAGCAACGGGGCGGCCCAGTACTTC | CASSNGAAQYF
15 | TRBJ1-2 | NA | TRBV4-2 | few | TGTGCCAGCAGCCAAAACCGGGCCCCCATCTATGGCTACACCTTC | CASSQNRAPIYGYTF
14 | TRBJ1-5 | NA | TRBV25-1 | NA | TGTGCCAGCAGTGCTTGGGGCAATAATCAGCCCCAGCATTTT | CASSAWGNNQPQHF
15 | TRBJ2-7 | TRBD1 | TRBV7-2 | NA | TGTGCCAGCAGCCATGACAGGGGGCCATACAATGAGCAGTACTTC | CASSHDRGPYNEQYF
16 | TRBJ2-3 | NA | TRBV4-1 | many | TGCGCCAGCAGCCAAGAGGGACGGGATTACACAGATACGCAGTATTTT | CASSQEGRDYTDTQYF
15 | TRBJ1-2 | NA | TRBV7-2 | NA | TGTGCCAGCAGCTTAGAGCATCCCCCCACCCGTGGCTACACCTTC | CASSLEHPPTRGYTF
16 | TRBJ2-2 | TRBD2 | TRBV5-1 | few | TGCGCCAGCAGCGGGGGACTAGTAACGAACACCGGGGAGCTGTTTTTT | CASSGGLVTNTGELFF
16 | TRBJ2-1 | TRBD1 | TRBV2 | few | TGTGCCGGCAACCGGGAAGGACAGGTAGGGTCGATTGAGCAGTTCTTC | CAGNREGQVGSIEQFF
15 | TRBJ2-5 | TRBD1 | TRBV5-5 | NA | TGTGCCAGCAGCCCGATCGGACAGGGCCAAGAGACCCAGTACTTC | CASSPIGQGQETQYF
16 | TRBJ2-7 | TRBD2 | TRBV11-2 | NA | TGTGCCAGCAGCTCGGCTAGTAGCGGGAGGGCCTACGAGCAGTACTTC | CASSSASSGRAYEQYF
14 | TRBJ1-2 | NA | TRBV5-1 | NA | TGCGCCAGCAGCCCAACCTCGGGGGTCTATGGCTACACCTTC | CASSPTSGVYGYTF
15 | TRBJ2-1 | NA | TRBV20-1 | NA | TGCAGTGCTAGAAGTTCTCTGGCGAATAGGAATGAGCAGTTCTTC | CSARSSLANRNEQFF
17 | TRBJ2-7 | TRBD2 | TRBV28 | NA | TGTGCCAGCAGCAAGGGACTAGCGGGATTCACCGACTACGAGCAGTACTTC | CASSKGLAGFTDYEQYF
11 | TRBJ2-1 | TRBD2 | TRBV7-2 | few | TGTGCCAGCAGCTTTTCCGGGAGGCGGTTCTTC | CASSFSGRRFF
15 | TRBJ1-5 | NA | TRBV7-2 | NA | TGTGCCAGCAGCTTAGCGCTTTCCAGCAATCAGCCCCAGCATTTT | CASSLALSSNQPQHF
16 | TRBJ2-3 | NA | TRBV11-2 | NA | TGTGCCAGCAGCCCGGGGCAACTAGTACGGACAGATACGCAGTATTTT | CASSPGQLVRTDTQYF
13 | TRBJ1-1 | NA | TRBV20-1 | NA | TGCAGTGCTAGTCGGGCAGATGATGCTGAAGCTTTCTTT | CSASRADDAEAFF
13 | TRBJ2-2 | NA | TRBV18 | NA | TGTGCCAGCTCACCAAGGACCGAGTGGGAGCTGTTTTTT | CASSPRTEWELFF
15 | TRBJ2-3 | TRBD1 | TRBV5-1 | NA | TGCGCCAGCAGCTTGGAGACAGGGGGAGTAGATACGCAGTATTTT | CASSLETGGVDTQYF
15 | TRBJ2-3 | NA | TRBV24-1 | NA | TGTGCCACCAGTGAGACCAGTCGGGGCCCAGATACGCAGTATTTT | CATSETSRGPDTQYF
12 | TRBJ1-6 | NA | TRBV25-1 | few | TGTGCCAGCACCTCTTACCCCGGGTCCCTCCACTTT | CASTSYPGSLHF
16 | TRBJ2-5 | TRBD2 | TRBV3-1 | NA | TGTGCCAGCAGCCAAGTGGCTAGCGGGGGGCAAGAGACCCAGTACTTC | CASSQVASGGQETQYF
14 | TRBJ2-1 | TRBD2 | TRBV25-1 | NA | TGTGCCAGCAGTGAACGGCTAGCGGGCAATGAGCAGTTCTTC | CASSERLAGNEQFF
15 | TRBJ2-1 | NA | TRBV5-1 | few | TGCGCCAGCACGGAGGGACTCCCCCGGGGGAGTGAGCAGTTCTTC | CASTEGLPRGSEQFF
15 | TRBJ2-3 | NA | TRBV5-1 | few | TGCGCCAGCAGCTTGGAAATACAAGTCACAGATACGCAGTATTTT | CASSLEIQVTDTQYF
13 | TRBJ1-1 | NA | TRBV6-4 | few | TGTGCCAGCAGTTTCCGGGACGGTTATGAAGCTTTCTTT | CASSFRDGYEAFF
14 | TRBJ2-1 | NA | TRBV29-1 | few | TGCAGCGTTGAAGGCCAGGGGTTAGACAATGAGCAGTTCTTC | CSVEGQGLDNEQFF
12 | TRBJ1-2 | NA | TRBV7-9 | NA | TGTGCCAGCACCCTTAGCCGGGAGATCTACACCTTC | CASTLSREIYTF
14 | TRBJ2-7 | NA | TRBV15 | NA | TGTGCCACCAGCAGAAGCAGGGGATCCTACGAGCAGTACTTC | CATSRSRGSYEQYF
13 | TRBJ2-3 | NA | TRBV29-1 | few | TGCAGCGTTGAACCGCCAGGGGCCCCTACGCAGTATTTT | CSVEPPGAPTQYF
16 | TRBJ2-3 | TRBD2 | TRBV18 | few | TGTGCCAGCTCACCACTTCCTAGCGGGATTTCGGATACGCAGTATTTT | CASSPLPSGISDTQYF
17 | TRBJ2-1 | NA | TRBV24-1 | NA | TGTGCCACCAGTGACAAATCCCGAGGGGGACGGTACAATGAGCAGTTCTTC | CATSDKSRGGRYNEQFF